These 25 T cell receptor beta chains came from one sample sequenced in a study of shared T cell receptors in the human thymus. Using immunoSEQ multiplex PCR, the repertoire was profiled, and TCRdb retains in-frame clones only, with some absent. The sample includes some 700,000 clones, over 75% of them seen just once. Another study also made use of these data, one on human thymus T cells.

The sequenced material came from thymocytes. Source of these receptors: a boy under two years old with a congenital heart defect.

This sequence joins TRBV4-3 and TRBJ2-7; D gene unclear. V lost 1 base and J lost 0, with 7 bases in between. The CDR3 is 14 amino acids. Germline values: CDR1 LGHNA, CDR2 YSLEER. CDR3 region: CASSQGQYSYEQYF. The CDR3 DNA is TGCGCCAGCAGCCAAGGGCAGTACTCCTACGAGCAGTACTTC.

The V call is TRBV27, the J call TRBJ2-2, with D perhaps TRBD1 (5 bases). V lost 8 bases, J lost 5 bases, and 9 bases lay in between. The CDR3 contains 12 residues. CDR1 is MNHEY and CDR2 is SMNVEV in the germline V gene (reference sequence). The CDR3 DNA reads TGTGCCAGCTATAAGGGGACCGGGGAGCTGTTTTTT. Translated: CASYKGTGELFF.

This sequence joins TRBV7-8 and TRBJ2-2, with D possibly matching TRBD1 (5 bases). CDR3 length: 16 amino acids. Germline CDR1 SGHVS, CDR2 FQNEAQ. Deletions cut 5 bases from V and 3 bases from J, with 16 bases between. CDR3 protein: CASSRKKTGDTGELFF. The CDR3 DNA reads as TGTGCCAGCAGCCGTAAGAAAACAGGAGACACCGGGGAGCTGTTTTTT.

CDR3 in DNA: TGTGCCAGCAGTCCAGATACAACTAATGAAAAACTGTTTTTT. This encodes CASSPDTTNEKLFF. The chain has TRBV6-4 and TRBJ1-4; D is ambiguous. Trimming cost V 5 bases and J 0 bases, with 7 bases left between them. There are 14 residues in the CDR3. The V gene's germline CDR1 is MRHNA and CDR2 SNTAGT.

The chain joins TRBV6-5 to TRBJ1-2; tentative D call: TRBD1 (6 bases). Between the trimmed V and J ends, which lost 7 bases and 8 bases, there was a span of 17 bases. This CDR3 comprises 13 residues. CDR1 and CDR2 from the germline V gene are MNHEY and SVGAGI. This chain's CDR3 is CASTYDRYGGYTF. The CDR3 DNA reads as TGTGCCAGCACCTACGACAGGTATGGCGGCTACACCTTC.

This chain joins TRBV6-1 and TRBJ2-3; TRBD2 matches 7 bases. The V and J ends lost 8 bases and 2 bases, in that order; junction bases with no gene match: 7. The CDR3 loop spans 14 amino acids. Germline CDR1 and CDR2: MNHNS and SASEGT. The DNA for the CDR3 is TGTGCCAGCGTCCGGGACTACGACACAGATACGCAGTATTTT. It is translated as CASVRDYDTDTQYF.

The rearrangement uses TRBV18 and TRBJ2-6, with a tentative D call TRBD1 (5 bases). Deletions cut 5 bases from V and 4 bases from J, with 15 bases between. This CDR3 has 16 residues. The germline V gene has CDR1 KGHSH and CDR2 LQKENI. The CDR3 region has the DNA TGTGCCAGCTCAGACAGTCCTCCATACGGGGCCAACGTCCTGACTTTC. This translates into CASSDSPPYGANVLTF.

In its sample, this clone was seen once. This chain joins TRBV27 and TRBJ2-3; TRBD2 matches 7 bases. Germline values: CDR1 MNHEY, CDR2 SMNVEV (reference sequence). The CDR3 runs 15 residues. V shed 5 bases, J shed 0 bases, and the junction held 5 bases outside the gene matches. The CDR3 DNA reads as TGTGCCAGCAGTCTTCTAGCGGCTAGCACAGATACGCAGTATTTT. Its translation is CASSLLAASTDTQYF.

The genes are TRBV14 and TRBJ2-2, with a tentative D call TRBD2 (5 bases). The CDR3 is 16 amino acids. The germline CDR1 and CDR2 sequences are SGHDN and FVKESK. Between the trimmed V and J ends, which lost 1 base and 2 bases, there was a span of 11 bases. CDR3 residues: CASSQAPGNNTGELFF. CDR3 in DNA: TGTGCCAGCAGCCAAGCTCCCGGGAATAACACCGGGGAGCTGTTTTTT.

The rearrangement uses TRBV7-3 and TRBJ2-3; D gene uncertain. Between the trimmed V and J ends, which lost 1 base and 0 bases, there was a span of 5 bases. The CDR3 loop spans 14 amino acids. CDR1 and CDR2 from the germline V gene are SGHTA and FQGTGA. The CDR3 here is CASSLNTSTDTQYF. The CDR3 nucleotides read TGTGCCAGCAGCTTAAATACTAGCACAGATACGCAGTATTTT.

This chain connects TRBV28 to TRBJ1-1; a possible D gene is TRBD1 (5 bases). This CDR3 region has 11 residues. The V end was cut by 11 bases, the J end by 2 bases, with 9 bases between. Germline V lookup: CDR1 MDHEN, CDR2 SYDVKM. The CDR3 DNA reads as TGTGCCGAAGGGGTCAACACTGAAGCTTTCTTT. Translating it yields CAEGVNTEAFF.

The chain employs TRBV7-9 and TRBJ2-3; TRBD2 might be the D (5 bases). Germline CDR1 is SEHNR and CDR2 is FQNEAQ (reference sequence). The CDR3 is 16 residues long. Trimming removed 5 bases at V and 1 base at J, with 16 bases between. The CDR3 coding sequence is TGTGCCAGCAGCCCCCGATGGTTGGAGGGCACAGATACGCAGTATTTT. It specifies CASSPRWLEGTDTQYF.

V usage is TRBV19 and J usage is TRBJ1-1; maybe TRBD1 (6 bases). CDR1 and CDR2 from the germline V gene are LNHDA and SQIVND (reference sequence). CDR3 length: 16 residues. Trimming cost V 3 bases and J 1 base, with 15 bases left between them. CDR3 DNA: TGTGCCAGTAGTATGGGGGGGGCTCGCAGGAACACTGAAGCTTTCTTT. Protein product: CASSMGGARRNTEAFF.

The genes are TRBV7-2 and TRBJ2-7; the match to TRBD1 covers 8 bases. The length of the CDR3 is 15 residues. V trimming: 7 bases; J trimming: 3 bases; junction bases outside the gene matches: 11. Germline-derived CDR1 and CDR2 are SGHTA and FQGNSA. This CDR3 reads CASTPRGTGLYEQYF. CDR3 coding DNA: TGTGCCAGCACCCCCAGGGGGACAGGTCTCTACGAGCAGTACTTC.

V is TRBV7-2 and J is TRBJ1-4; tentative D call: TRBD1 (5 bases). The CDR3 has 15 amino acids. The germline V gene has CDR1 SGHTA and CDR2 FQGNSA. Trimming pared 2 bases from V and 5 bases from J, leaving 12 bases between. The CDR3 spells CASSLFQGLNEKLFF. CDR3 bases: TGTGCCAGCAGCTTATTCCAGGGACTGAATGAAAAACTGTTTTTT.

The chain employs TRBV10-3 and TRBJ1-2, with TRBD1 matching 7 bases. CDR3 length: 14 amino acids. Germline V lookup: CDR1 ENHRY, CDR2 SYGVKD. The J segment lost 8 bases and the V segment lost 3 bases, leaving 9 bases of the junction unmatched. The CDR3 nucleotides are TGTGCCATCAGTGAAGGGGGCACCTCAGGGGGCTACACCTTC. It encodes CAISEGGTSGGYTF.

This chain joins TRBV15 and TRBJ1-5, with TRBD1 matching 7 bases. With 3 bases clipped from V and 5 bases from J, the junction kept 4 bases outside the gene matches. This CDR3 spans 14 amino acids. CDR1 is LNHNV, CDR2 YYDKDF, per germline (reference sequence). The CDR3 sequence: CATSSPQGHQPQHF. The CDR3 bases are TGTGCCACCAGCAGCCCACAGGGGCATCAGCCCCAGCATTTT.

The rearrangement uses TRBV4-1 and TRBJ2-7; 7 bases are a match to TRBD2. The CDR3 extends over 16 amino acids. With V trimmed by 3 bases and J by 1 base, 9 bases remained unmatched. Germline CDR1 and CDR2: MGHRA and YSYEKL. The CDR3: CASSQETSVESYEQYF. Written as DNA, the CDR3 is TGCGCCAGCAGCCAGGAAACTAGCGTTGAATCCTACGAGCAGTACTTC.

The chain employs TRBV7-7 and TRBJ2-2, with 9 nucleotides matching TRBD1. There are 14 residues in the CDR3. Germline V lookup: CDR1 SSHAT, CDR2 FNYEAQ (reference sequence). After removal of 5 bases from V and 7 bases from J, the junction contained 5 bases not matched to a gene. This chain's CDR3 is CASSPTGGHGELFF. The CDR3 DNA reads TGTGCCAGCAGCCCGACAGGGGGGCACGGGGAGCTGTTTTTT.

For the CDR3, the DNA is TGTGCCAGCGGAATTAAACAGGCAACTAATGAAAAACTGTTTTTT. The encoded protein is CASGIKQATNEKLFF. The rearrangement links TRBV27 to TRBJ1-4; D possibly corresponds to TRBD1 (5 bases). CDR3 length: 15 amino acids. Looked up from germline, CDR1 is MNHEY and CDR2 is SMNVEV (reference sequence). Trimming left V 8 bases short and J 0 bases short, with 13 bases between.

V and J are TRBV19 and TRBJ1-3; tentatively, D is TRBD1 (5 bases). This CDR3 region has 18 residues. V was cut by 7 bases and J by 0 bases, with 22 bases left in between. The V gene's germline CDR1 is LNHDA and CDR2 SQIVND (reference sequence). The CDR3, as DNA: TGTGCCAGTACGGCGGGACCCCTGACCGGGAGCTCTGGAAACACCATATATTTT. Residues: CASTAGPLTGSSGNTIYF.

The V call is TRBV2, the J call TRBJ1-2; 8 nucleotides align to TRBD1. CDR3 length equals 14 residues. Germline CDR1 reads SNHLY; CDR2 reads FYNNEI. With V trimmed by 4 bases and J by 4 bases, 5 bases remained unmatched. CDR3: CASSGGQGAYGYTF. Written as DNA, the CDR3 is TGTGCCAGCAGTGGAGGACAGGGAGCCTATGGCTACACCTTC.

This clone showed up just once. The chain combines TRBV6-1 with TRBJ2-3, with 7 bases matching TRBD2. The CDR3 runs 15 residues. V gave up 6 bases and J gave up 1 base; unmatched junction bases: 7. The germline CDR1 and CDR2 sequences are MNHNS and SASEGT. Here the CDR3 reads CASRVAGEGTDTQYF. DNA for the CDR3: TGTGCCAGCAGGGTGGCGGGAGAAGGCACAGATACGCAGTATTTT.

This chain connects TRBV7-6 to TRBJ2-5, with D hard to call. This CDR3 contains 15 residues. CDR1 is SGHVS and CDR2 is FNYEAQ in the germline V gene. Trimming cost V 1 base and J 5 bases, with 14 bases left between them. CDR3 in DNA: TGTGCCAGCAGCTTAGTTCCACCACTCAGGGAGACCCAGTACTTC. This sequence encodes CASSLVPPLRETQYF.

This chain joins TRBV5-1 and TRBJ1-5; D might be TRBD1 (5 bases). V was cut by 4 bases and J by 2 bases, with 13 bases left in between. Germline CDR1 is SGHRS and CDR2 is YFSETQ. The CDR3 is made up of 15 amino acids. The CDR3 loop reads CASSPQGGGNQPQHF. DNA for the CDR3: TGCGCCAGCAGCCCCCAGGGAGGGGGCAATCAGCCCCAGCATTTT.